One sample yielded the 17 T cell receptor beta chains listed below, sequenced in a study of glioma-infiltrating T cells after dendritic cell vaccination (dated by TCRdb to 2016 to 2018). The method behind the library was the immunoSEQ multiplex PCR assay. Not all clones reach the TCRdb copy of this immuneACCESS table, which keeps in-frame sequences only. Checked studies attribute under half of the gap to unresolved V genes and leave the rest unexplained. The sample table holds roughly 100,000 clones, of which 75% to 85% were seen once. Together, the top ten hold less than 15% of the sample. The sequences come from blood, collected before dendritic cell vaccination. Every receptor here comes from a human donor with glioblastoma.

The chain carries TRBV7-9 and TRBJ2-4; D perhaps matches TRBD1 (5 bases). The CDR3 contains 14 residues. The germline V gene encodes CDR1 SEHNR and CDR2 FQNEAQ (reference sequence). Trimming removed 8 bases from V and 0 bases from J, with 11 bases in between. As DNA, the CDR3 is TGTGCCAGCGGGGCTGGGGCAGCCAAAAACATTCAGTACTTC. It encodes CASGAGAAKNIQYF.

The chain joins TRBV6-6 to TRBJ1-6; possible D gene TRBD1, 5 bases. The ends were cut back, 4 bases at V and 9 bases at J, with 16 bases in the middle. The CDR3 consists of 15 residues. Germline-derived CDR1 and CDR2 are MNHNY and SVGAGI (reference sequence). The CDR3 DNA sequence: TGTGCCAGCAGTTCCCAAGACAGTCAAACTTCACCCCTCCACTTT. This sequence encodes CASSSQDSQTSPLHF.

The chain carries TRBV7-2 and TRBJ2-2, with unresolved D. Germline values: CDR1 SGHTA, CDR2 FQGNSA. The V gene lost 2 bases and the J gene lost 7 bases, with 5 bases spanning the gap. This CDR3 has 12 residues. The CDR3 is CASSLPVGELFF. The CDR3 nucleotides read TGTGCCAGCAGCTTACCAGTCGGGGAGCTGTTTTTT.

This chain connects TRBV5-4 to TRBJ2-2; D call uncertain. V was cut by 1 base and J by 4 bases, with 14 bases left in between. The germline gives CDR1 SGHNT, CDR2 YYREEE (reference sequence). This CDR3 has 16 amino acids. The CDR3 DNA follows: TGTGCCAGCAGCTTGTCGTTAGATTGGTTCACCGGGGAGCTGTTTTTT. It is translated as CASSLSLDWFTGELFF.

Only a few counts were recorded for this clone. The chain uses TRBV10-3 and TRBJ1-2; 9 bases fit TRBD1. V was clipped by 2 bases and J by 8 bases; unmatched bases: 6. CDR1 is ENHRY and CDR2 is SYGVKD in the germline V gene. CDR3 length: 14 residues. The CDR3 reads CAISERGTGTGYTF. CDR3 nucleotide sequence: TGTGCCATCAGTGAGCGAGGGACAGGGACCGGCTACACCTTC.

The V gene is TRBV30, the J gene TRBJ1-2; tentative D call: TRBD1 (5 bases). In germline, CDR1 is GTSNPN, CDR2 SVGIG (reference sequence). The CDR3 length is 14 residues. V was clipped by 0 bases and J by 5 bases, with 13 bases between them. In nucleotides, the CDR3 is TGTGCCTGGAGTGTCCCCAGGGAGGGTTATGGCTACACCTTC. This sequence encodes CAWSVPREGYGYTF.

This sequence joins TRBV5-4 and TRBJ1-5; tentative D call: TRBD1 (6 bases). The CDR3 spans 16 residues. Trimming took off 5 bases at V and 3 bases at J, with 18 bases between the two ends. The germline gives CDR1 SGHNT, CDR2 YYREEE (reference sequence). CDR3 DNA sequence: TGTGCCAGCAGATACGGGGACCGGGACATCAATCAGCCCCAGCATTTT. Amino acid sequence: CASRYGDRDINQPQHF.

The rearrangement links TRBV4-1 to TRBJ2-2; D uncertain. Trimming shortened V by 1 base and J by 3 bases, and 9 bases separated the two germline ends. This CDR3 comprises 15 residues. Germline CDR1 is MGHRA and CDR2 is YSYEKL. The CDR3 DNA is TGCGCCAGCAGCCAAGGCTCATACTACACCGGGGAGCTGTTTTTT. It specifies CASSQGSYYTGELFF.

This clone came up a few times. The CDR3, as DNA: TGTGCCAGCAGCGCCGAAGGGGCCACTGAAGCTTTCTTT. As protein: CASSAEGATEAFF. The V and J genes are TRBV9 and TRBJ1-1, with D tentatively TRBD1 (5 bases). Between the trimmed V and J ends, which lost 3 bases and 4 bases, there was a span of 10 bases. CDR1 is SGDLS, CDR2 YYNGEE, per germline. The CDR3 length is 13 residues.

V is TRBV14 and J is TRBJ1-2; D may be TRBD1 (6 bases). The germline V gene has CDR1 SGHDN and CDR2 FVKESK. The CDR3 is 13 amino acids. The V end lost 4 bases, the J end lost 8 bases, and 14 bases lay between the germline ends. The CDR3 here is CASSPQGMGGYTF. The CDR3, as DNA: TGTGCCAGCAGCCCCCAGGGGATGGGGGGCTACACCTTC.

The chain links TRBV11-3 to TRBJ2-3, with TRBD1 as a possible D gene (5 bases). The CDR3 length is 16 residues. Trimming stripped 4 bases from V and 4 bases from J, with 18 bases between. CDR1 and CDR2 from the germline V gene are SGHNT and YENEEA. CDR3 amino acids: CASSSRRAQGADTQYF. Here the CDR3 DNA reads TGTGCCAGCAGCTCCCGAAGGGCCCAGGGCGCAGATACGCAGTATTTT.

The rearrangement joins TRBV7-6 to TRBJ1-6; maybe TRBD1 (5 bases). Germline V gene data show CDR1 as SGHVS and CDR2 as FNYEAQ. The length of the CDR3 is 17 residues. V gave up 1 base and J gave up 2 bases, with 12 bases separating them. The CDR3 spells CASSLGGGLTYNSPLHF. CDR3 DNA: TGTGCCAGCAGCTTAGGCGGGGGTCTTACCTATAATTCACCCCTCCACTTT.

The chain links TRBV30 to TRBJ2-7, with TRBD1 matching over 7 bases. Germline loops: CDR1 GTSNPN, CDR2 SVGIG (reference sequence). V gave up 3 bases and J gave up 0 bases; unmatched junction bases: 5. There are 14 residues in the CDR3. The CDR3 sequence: CAWRGQISSYEQYF. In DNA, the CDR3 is TGTGCCTGGAGGGGACAGATTAGCTCCTACGAGCAGTACTTC.

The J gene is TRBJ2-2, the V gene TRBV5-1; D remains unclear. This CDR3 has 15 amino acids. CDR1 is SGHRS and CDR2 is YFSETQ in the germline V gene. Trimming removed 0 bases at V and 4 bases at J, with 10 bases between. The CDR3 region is CASSLVHFGTGELFF. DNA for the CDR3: TGCGCCAGCAGCTTGGTACATTTTGGCACCGGGGAGCTGTTTTTT. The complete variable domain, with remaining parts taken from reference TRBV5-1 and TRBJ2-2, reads KAGVTQTPRYLIKTRGQQVTLSCSPISGHRSVSWYQQTPGQGLQFLFEYFSETQRNKGNFPGRFSGRQFSNSRSEMNVSTLELGDSALYLCASSLVHFGTGELFFGEGSRLTVL.

The CDR3: CASSLKSYGYTF. The CDR3 DNA follows: TGTGCCAGCAGCTTAAAGAGCTATGGCTACACCTTC. The chain is built from TRBV7-2 and TRBJ1-2; D unresolved. Trimming took 2 bases from V and 4 from J, leaving 5 bases between them. CDR3 size: 12 residues. Germline CDR1 SGHTA, CDR2 FQGNSA. The variable domain in full, with the rest retrieved from reference TRBV7-2 and TRBJ1-2, is GAGVSQSPSNKVTEKGKDVELRCDPISGHTALYWYRQSLGQGLEFLIYFQGNSAPDKSGLPSDRFSAERTGGSVSTLTIQRTQQEDSAVYLCASSLKSYGYTFGSGTRLTVV.

DNA for the CDR3: TGTGCCAGCAGCTCCATTTTCAGGGGAGATGAGCAGTTCTTC. Protein product: CASSSIFRGDEQFF. The rearrangement links TRBV7-9 to TRBJ2-1; tentative D call: TRBD1 (6 bases). Germline loops: CDR1 SEHNR, CDR2 FQNEAQ (reference sequence). The CDR3 is 14 amino acids. Trimming removed 4 bases at V and 8 bases at J, with 15 bases between.

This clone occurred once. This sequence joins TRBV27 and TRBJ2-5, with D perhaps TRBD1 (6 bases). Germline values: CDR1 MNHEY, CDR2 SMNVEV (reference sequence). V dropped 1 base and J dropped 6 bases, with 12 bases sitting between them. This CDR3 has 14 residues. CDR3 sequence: CASSLWGPPKTQYF. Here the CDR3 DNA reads TGTGCCAGCAGTTTATGGGGGCCCCCAAAGACCCAGTACTTC.